The 20 T cell receptor beta chains presented below share a single source sample, sequenced in a study of blood T cell repertoires in COVID-19. Assay: immunoSEQ multiplex PCR; the TCRdb copy retains only in-frame clones and omits some. The profile shows some 170,000 clones, about 83% of them singletons. Sequencing used peripheral blood. The receptors were gathered from a man in his fifties or sixties with acute or convalescent COVID-19.

The chain joins TRBV27 to TRBJ2-7; 11 bases are a match to TRBD1. The V gene's germline CDR1 is MNHEY and CDR2 SMNVEV (reference sequence). The junction had 9 bases not matched to a gene; V was cut back by 6 bases and J by 5 bases. CDR3 length: 15 residues. The CDR3: CASSHGQGAGDEQYF. CDR3 nucleotides: TGTGCCAGCAGCCACGGACAGGGGGCTGGCGACGAGCAGTACTTC.

The chain couples TRBV19 to TRBJ2-7; D remains ambiguous. From germline, CDR1 is LNHDA and CDR2 SQIVND (reference sequence). The CDR3 has 13 residues. Trimming pared 4 bases from V and 2 bases from J, leaving 9 bases between. The CDR3: CASSRQATYEQYF. CDR3 coding DNA: TGTGCCAGTAGTAGGCAGGCGACCTACGAGCAGTACTTC.

J is TRBJ2-5 and V is TRBV7-6; 8 nucleotides align to TRBD1. From germline, CDR1 is SGHVS and CDR2 FNYEAQ. The CDR3 spans 13 residues. V gave up 1 base and J gave up 5 bases; unmatched junction bases: 0. In DNA, the CDR3 is TGTGCCAGCAGCTTAGGACAGGGGGAGACCCAGTACTTC. It yields the protein CASSLGQGETQYF.

This chain connects TRBV5-1 to TRBJ1-4, with D possibly matching TRBD1 (5 bases). Germline V gives CDR1 SGHRS, CDR2 YFSETQ. V was cut by 2 bases and J by 1 base, with 9 bases left in between. This CDR3 contains 15 residues. The DNA for the CDR3 is TGCGCCAGCAGCTTCCGGGGGGAAACTAATGAAAAACTGTTTTTT. Protein product: CASSFRGETNEKLFF.

J is TRBJ2-3 and V is TRBV9, with 10 bases that match TRBD2. Germline V gene lookup returns CDR1 SGDLS and CDR2 YYNGEE. CDR3 length: 14 residues. V lost 6 bases, J lost 5 bases, and 6 bases stayed unmatched. The CDR3 here is CASTQRGGQDTQYF. CDR3 nucleotides: TGTGCCAGCACCCAGCGGGGGGGCCAAGATACGCAGTATTTT.

The chain carries TRBV13 and TRBJ1-4, with D possibly matching TRBD1 (5 bases). Looked up from germline, CDR1 is PRHDT and CDR2 is FYEKMQ (reference sequence). This CDR3 comprises 13 residues. V was pared by 6 bases and J by 5 bases, with 10 bases between. In DNA, the CDR3 is TGTGCCAGCAGTTATGACAGAAATGAAAAACTGTTTTTT. Encoded protein: CASSYDRNEKLFF.

The rearrangement links TRBV9 to TRBJ2-7, with 12 bases fitting TRBD2. Germline V lookup: CDR1 SGDLS, CDR2 YYNGEE. V gave up 1 base and J gave up 9 bases; unmatched junction bases: 8. This CDR3 contains 15 residues. The CDR3 reads CASSVSASGGAVQYF. Written as DNA, the CDR3 is TGTGCCAGCAGCGTAAGCGCTAGCGGGGGGGCTGTGCAGTACTTC.

This clone appeared once. The gene calls are TRBV27 and TRBJ2-7; D might be TRBD2 (5 bases). Germline V gene sequence: CDR1 MNHEY, CDR2 SMNVEV (reference sequence). There are 15 residues in the CDR3. V shed 3 bases and J shed 2 bases, with 14 bases lying between them. The CDR3 bases are TGTGCCAGCAGTTTTGGACCCCAGACTACCTACGAGCAGTACTTC. This sequence encodes CASSFGPQTTYEQYF.

V usage is TRBV7-3 and J usage is TRBJ1-1; TRBD1 aligns across 7 bases. The V and J ends lost 5 bases and 11 bases, in that order; junction bases with no gene match: 14. Per the germline V gene, CDR1 is SGHTA and CDR2 is FQGTGA. This CDR3 is 14 amino acids long. The CDR3 coding sequence is TGTGCCAGCAGCCCGAACGGACAGGCCCCTGGGGCTTTCTTT. Residues: CASSPNGQAPGAFF.

The genes are TRBV27 and TRBJ2-7; TRBD1 is a possible D gene (6 bases). Germline values: CDR1 MNHEY, CDR2 SMNVEV (reference sequence). The CDR3 length is 14 residues. V lost 6 bases, J lost 0 bases, and 12 bases lay in between. CDR3 region: CASRDSEHSYEQYF. CDR3 DNA: TGTGCCAGCAGGGACAGCGAACACTCCTACGAGCAGTACTTC.

This clone was seen a single time. The rearrangement joins TRBV6-1 to TRBJ1-5, with unresolved D. The CDR3 is 15 amino acids. CDR1 is MNHNS and CDR2 is SASEGT in the germline V gene. Trimming pared 2 bases from V and 0 bases from J, leaving 8 bases between. CDR3 region: CASSETHYSNQPQHF. The CDR3, as DNA: TGTGCCAGCAGTGAAACACACTATAGCAATCAGCCCCAGCATTTT.

This clone occurred once. V usage is TRBV19 and J usage is TRBJ1-2; D may be TRBD1 (5 bases). The CDR3 extends over 13 amino acids. The germline gives CDR1 LNHDA, CDR2 SQIVND (reference sequence). V lost 4 bases and J lost 3, with 9 bases in between. The CDR3 protein is CASSKGRDYGYTF. The CDR3 region has the DNA TGTGCCAGTAGTAAGGGCAGGGACTATGGCTACACCTTC.

J is TRBJ2-2 and V is TRBV12-3 or TRBV12-4; a weak D match, TRBD2 (6 bases). V dropped 5 bases and J dropped 5 bases, with 9 bases sitting between them. This CDR3 has 13 amino acids. This chain's CDR3 is CASSMGLTGELFF. CDR3 DNA: TGTGCCAGCAGTATGGGACTTACCGGGGAGCTGTTTTTT.

In its sample, this clone was seen once. J is TRBJ2-5 and V is TRBV24-1; 8 bases line up with TRBD2. CDR3 length: 12 residues. V dropped 9 bases and J dropped 3; count of bases not matched to a gene: 2. Looked up from germline, CDR1 is KGHDR and CDR2 is SFDVKD. As DNA, the CDR3 is TGTGCCACCGGCGGGGGGAAAGAGACCCAGTACTTC. Translating gives CATGGGKETQYF.

The chain combines TRBV5-1 with TRBJ1-1; possibly TRBD1 for D (6 bases). Trimming removed 4 bases at V and 7 bases at J, with 11 bases between. CDR1 and CDR2 (germline): SGHRS, YFSETQ. The CDR3 is made up of 12 amino acids. CDR3 in DNA: TGCGCCAGCAGCACCGGACAGCTTGAAGCTTTCTTT. Protein: CASSTGQLEAFF.

The chain carries TRBV25-1 and TRBJ2-5; TRBD1 aligns across 8 bases. From germline, CDR1 is MGHDK and CDR2 SYGVNS. J was trimmed by 3 bases and V by 2 bases; bases with no gene match: 8. This CDR3 has 16 residues. CDR3 in amino acids: CASSEAGGAKEETQYF. The CDR3 nucleotides are TGTGCCAGCAGTGAAGCAGGGGGCGCGAAGGAAGAGACCCAGTACTTC.

V is TRBV2 and J is TRBJ1-5, with unresolved D. Trimming took 7 bases from V and 0 from J, leaving 7 bases between them. Germline-derived CDR1 and CDR2 are SNHLY and FYNNEI. The CDR3 runs to 13 residues. The CDR3, as DNA: TGTGCCAGCACTGGGCTTAGCAATCAGCCCCAGCATTTT. Protein: CASTGLSNQPQHF.

V gene TRBV11-2 combines with J gene TRBJ2-1, with a weak D call TRBD2 (6 bases). V gave up 4 bases and J gave up 4 bases, with 17 bases separating them. This CDR3 is built from 16 residues. Germline V lookup: CDR1 SGHAT, CDR2 FQNNGV. CDR3 loop: CASSYAGLGFYNEQFF. CDR3 sequence (DNA): TGTGCCAGCAGCTACGCGGGGCTTGGGTTTTACAATGAGCAGTTCTTC. The variable domain in full, completed from reference TRBV11-2 and TRBJ2-1, reads EAGVAQSPRYKIIEKRQSVAFWCNPISGHATLYWYQQILGQGPKLLIQFQNNGVVDDSQLPKDRFSAERLKGVDSTLKIQPAKLEDSAVYLCASSYAGLGFYNEQFFGPGTRLTVL.

The chain combines TRBV7-9 with TRBJ2-1; tentative D call: TRBD2 (6 bases). CDR3 length: 13 residues. Trimming left V 3 bases short and J 9 bases short, with 12 bases between. Germline CDR1 is SEHNR and CDR2 is FQNEAQ (reference sequence). CDR3 sequence (DNA): TGTGCCAGCAGCTTGGGGATGGGGGGTGAGCAGTTCTTC. This gives the protein CASSLGMGGEQFF. Supplemented by reference TRBV7-9 and TRBJ2-1, the full variable domain reads DTGVSQNPRHKITKRGQNVTFRCDPISEHNRLYWYRQTLGQGPEFLTYFQNEAQLEKSRLLSDRFSAERPKGSFSTLEIQRTEQGDSAMYLCASSLGMGGEQFFGPGTRLTVL.

The CDR3 DNA follows: TGTGCCAGCAGCCACGGGGAAACTAATGAAAAACTGTTTTTT. Its protein is CASSHGETNEKLFF. This chain uses TRBV9 with TRBJ1-4; no clear D gene. Trimming cost V 4 bases and J 1 base, with 8 bases left between them. CDR1 and CDR2 (germline): SGDLS, YYNGEE. There are 14 residues in the CDR3.